This TCR beta chain is from a study of T-cell reconstitution after alpha-beta-depleted transplantation in children. This clonotype came up a few times. Unique molecular identifiers were used to barcode this TCRbeta library. TCRdb passed the PCR reads through MiXCR, listing each CDR3 protein once. The data contain around 580,000 distinct CDR3 sequences, 25% to 30% of them singletons. Germline trimming cut 1 base from V and 4 bases from J; bases unmatched to any gene: 10. Germline V gene lookup returns CDR1 MGHRA and CDR2 YSYEKL. The CDR3 covers 17 residues. V and J are TRBV4-1 and TRBJ2-1, with 7 bases that match TRBD1. This clonotype was sampled from a boy under two years old with Wiskott-Aldrich syndrome, due to receive a stem cell transplant. The sample here was PBMCs, taken before TCRalphabeta/CD19-depleted stem cell transplant. In nucleotides, the CDR3 is TGCGCCAGCAGCCAAGTCCAGACAGGGTTTGGTTACAATGAGCAGTTCTTC. This gives the protein CASSQVQTGFGYNEQFF.